These T cell receptor beta chains were read from a single sample in a study of blood T cell repertoires in COVID-19. Only in-frame clones appear in the TCRdb table, and some are missing; sequencing was by immunoSEQ multiplex PCR. In the table there are approximately 500,000 clones, 80% to 90% of which are singletons. Sequencing input: peripheral blood. These receptors all come from a human donor in a cohort sampled during active COVID-19. The CDR3 runs from the conserved cysteine through the conserved F or W. The D gene is left open where the match is weak. Clone size is shown for a subset of rows, as once, few, many or a class of expanded clone.

d_gene: TRBD1; j_gene: TRBJ2-7; abundance: .; v_gene: TRBV19; CDR3aa: CASSGSDRGGSAEQYF; CDR3nt: TGTGCCAGTAGTGGAAGCGACAGGGGTGGTAGCGCCGAGCAGTACTTC
d_gene: TRBD1; j_gene: TRBJ2-1; abundance: .; v_gene: TRBV28; CDR3aa: CASTIEEDRAHNEQFF; CDR3nt: TGTGCCAGCACCATAGAGGAGGACAGGGCCCACAATGAGCAGTTCTTC
d_gene: .; j_gene: TRBJ1-6; abundance: .; v_gene: TRBV7-2; CDR3aa: CASSFRRGNSPLHF; CDR3nt: TGTGCCAGCAGCTTCCGTAGGGGGAATTCACCCCTCCACTTT
d_gene: .; j_gene: TRBJ1-1; abundance: .; v_gene: TRBV20-1; CDR3aa: CSAIRESSFF; CDR3nt: TGCAGTGCGATCCGGGAAAGCTCTTTCTTT
d_gene: TRBD1; j_gene: TRBJ1-2; abundance: .; v_gene: TRBV5-5; CDR3aa: CASSAYDRELGYTF; CDR3nt: TGTGCCAGCAGCGCCTACGACAGGGAATTGGGCTACACCTTC
d_gene: TRBD1; j_gene: TRBJ2-2; abundance: .; v_gene: TRBV30; CDR3aa: CAWSVRGQWLFF; CDR3nt: TGTGCCTGGAGTGTAAGGGGGCAATGGCTGTTTTTT
d_gene: .; j_gene: TRBJ1-5; abundance: .; v_gene: TRBV6-1; CDR3aa: CASSDRFNQPQHF; CDR3nt: TGTGCCAGCAGTGACAGATTCAATCAGCCCCAGCATTTT
d_gene: TRBD1; j_gene: TRBJ1-5; abundance: .; v_gene: TRBV9; CDR3aa: CASSVGQGQNQPQHF; CDR3nt: TGTGCCAGCAGCGTGGGACAGGGACAGAATCAGCCCCAGCATTTT
d_gene: .; j_gene: TRBJ1-4; abundance: .; v_gene: TRBV19; CDR3aa: CAAGNSGRGAGEIEEKLFF; CDR3nt: TGTGCGGCTGGCAATTCCGGGCGGGGTGCGGGGGAAATAGAGGAAAAACTGTTTTTT
d_gene: TRBD1; j_gene: TRBJ1-2; abundance: .; v_gene: TRBV12-3/TRBV12-4; CDR3aa: CASRMGQSYGYTF; CDR3nt: TGTGCCAGCAGGATGGGACAGTCCTATGGCTACACCTTC
d_gene: .; j_gene: TRBJ2-2; abundance: few; v_gene: TRBV5-3; CDR3aa: CARSARTVVGVWPTGELFF; CDR3nt: TGTGCCAGAAGCGCCCGGACTGTGGTAGGTGTGTGGCCAACCGGGGAGCTGTTTTTT
d_gene: TRBD1; j_gene: TRBJ1-4; abundance: .; v_gene: TRBV4-2; CDR3aa: CASSQGGYRGADEKLFF; CDR3nt: TGTGCCAGCAGCCAAGGCGGGTACAGGGGCGCCGATGAAAAACTGTTTTTT
d_gene: .; j_gene: TRBJ2-7; abundance: once; v_gene: TRBV30; CDR3aa: CAWSVFRVLESHEQYF; CDR3nt: TGTGCCTGGAGTGTATTTCGGGTCCTAGAATCCCACGAGCAGTACTTC
d_gene: TRBD1; j_gene: TRBJ2-7; abundance: .; v_gene: TRBV27; CDR3aa: CASSPDRGYEQYF; CDR3nt: TGTGCCAGCAGCCCTGACAGGGGTTACGAGCAGTACTTC
d_gene: .; j_gene: TRBJ2-5; abundance: .; v_gene: TRBV5-1; CDR3aa: CASSLDSIQETQYF; CDR3nt: TGCGCCAGCAGCTTGGACAGCATCCAAGAGACCCAGTACTTC
d_gene: .; j_gene: TRBJ2-7; abundance: once; v_gene: TRBV28; CDR3aa: CASSQTGYEQYF; CDR3nt: TGTGCCAGCAGTCAAACAGGATACGAGCAGTACTTC
d_gene: TRBD2; j_gene: TRBJ2-3; abundance: .; v_gene: TRBV7-3; CDR3aa: CASSFGTITDTQYF; CDR3nt: TGTGCCAGCAGCTTCGGGACTATCACAGATACGCAGTATTTT
d_gene: TRBD1; j_gene: TRBJ2-3; abundance: .; v_gene: TRBV19; CDR3aa: CASSLGTGGSDTQYF; CDR3nt: TGTGCCAGCAGCCTCGGGACAGGGGGGTCAGATACGCAGTATTTT
d_gene: .; j_gene: TRBJ2-3; abundance: .; v_gene: TRBV7-2; CDR3aa: CASSSPGAGVGPDTQYF; CDR3nt: TGTGCCAGCAGCTCCCCGGGGGCGGGAGTGGGGCCAGATACGCAGTATTTT
d_gene: .; j_gene: TRBJ2-7; abundance: once; v_gene: TRBV29-1; CDR3aa: CSAKRATLNEQYF; CDR3nt: TGCAGCGCCAAGCGGGCAACCCTGAACGAGCAGTACTTC
d_gene: TRBD1; j_gene: TRBJ1-4; abundance: .; v_gene: TRBV28; CDR3aa: CASSLPGQGLWKLFF; CDR3nt: TGTGCCAGCAGTTTACCGGGACAGGGATTGTGGAAACTGTTTTTT
d_gene: .; j_gene: TRBJ1-6; abundance: .; v_gene: TRBV6-5; CDR3aa: CASSRESYNSPLHF; CDR3nt: TGTGCCAGCAGCCGGGAATCCTATAATTCACCCCTCCACTTT